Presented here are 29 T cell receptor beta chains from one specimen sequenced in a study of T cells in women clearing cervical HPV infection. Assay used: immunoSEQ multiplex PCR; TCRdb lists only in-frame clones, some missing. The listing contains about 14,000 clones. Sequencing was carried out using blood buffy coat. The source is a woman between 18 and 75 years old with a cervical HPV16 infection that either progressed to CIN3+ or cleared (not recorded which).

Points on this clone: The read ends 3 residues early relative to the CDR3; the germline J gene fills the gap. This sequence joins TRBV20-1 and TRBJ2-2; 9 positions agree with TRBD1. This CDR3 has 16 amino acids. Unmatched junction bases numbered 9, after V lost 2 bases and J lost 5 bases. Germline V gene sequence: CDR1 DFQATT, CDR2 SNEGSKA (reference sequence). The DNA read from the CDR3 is TGCAGTGCTAGAAGGATTGGCGGACAGGGGACCGGGGAG. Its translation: CSARRIGGQGTGE. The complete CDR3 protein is CSARRIGGQGTGELFF.

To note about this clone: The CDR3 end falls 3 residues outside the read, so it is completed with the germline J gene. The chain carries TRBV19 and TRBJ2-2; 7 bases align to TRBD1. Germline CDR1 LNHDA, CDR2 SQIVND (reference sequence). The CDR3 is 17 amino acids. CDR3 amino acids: CASSKWFTGATNEKLFF. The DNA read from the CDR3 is TGTGCCAGTAGTAAATGGTTCACAGGGGCAACTAATGAAAAG.

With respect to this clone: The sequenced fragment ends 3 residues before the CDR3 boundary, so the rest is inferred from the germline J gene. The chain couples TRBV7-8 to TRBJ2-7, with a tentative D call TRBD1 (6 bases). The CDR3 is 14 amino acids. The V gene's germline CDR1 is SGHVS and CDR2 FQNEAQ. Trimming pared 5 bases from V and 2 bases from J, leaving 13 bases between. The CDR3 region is CASSAGDGPYEQYF. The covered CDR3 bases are TGTGCCAGCAGCGCAGGGGACGGACCCTACGAG.

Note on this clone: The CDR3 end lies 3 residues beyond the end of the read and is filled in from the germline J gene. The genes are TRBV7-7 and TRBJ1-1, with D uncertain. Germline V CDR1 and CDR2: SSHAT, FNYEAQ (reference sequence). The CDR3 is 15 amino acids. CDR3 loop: CASSLAGRRGETAFF. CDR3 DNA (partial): TGTGCCAGCAGCTTAGCAGGGAGGCGGGGAGAGACA.

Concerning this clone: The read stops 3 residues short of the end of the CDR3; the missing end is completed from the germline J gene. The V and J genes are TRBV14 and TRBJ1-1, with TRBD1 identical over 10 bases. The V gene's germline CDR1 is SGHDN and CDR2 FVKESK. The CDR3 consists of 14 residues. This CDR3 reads CASSQEGQGRKAFF. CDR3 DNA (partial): TGTGCCAGCAGCCAAGAGGGACAGGGGCGAAAA.

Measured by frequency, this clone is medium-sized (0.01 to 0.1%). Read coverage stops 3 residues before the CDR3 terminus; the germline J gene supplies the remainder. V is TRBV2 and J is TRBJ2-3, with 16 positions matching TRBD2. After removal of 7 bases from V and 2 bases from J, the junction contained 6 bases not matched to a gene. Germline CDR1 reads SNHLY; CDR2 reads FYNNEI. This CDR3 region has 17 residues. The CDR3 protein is CASIGTSGGEPTDTQYF. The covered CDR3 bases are TGTGCCAGCATTGGGACTAGCGGGGGGGAACCCACAGATACG.

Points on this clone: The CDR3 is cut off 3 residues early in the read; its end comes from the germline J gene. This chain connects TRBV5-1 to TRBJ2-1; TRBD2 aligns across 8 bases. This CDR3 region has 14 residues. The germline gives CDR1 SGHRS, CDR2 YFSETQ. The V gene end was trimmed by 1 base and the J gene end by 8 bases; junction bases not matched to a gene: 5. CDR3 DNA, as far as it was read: TGCGCCAGCAGCTTGCGGGGACTAGGGGATGAG. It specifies CASSLRGLGDE. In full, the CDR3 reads CASSLRGLGDEQFF.

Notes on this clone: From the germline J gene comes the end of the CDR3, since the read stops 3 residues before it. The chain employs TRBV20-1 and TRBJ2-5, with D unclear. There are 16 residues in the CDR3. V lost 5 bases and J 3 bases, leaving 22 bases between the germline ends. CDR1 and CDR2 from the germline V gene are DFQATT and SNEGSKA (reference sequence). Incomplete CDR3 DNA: TGCAGTGCTTCCCCCGGCGAGTCTAGTCTGAAAGAGACC. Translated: CSASPGESSLKET. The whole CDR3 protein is CSASPGESSLKETQYF.

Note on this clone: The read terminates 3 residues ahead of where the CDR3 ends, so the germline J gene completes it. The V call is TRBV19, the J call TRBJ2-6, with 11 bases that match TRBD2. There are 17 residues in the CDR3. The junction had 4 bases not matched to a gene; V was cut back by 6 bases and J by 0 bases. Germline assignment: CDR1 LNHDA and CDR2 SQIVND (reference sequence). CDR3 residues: CASRVAGGPSGANVLTF. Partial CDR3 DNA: TGTGCCAGTAGGGTAGCGGGAGGGCCCTCTGGGGCCAACGTC.

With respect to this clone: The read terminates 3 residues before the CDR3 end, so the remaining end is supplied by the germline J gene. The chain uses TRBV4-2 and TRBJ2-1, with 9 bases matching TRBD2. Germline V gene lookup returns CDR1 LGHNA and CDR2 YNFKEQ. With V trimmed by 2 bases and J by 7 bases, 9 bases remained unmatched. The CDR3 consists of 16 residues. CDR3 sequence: CASSQSAGGGWNEQFF. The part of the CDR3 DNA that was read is TGTGCCAGCAGCCAATCAGCGGGAGGTGGGTGGAATGAG.

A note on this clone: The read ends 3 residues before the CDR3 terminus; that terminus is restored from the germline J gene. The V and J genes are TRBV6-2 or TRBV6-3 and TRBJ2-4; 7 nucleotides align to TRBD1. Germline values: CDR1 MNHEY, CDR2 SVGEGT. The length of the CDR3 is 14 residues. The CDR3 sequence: CASSQGGRFYGQYF. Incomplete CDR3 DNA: TGTGCCAGCAGTCAAGGGGGCAGATTCTATGGT.

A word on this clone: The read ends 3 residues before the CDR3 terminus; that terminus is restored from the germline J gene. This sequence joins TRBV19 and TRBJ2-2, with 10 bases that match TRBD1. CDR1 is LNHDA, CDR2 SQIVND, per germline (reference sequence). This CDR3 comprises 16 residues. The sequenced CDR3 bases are TGTGCCAGTCGACAGGGGGCGGTTGCAACTAATGAAAAG. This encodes CASRQGAVATNEK. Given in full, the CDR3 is CASRQGAVATNEKLFF. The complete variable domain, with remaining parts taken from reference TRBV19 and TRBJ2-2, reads DGGITQSPKYLFRKEGQNVTLSCEQNLNHDAMYWYRQDPGQGLRLIYYSQIVNDFQKGDIAEGYSVSREKKESFPLTVTSAQKNPTAFYLCASRQGAVATNEKLFFGEGSRLTVL.

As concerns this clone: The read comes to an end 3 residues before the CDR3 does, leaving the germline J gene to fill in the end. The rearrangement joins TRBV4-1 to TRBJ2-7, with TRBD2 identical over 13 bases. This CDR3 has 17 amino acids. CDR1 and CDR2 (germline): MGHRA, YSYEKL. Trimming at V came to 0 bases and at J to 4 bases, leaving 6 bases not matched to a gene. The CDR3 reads CASSQDPRLAGGYEQYF. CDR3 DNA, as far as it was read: TGCGCCAGCAGCCAAGACCCAAGACTAGCGGGAGGTTACGAG.

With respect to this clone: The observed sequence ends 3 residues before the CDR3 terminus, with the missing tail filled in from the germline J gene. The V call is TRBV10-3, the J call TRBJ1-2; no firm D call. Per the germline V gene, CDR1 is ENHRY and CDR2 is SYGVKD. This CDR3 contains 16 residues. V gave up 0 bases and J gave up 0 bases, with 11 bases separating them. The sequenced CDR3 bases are TGTGCCATCAGTGAGTCGTCAGGTTCAGCTAACTATGGC. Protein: CAISESSGSANYG. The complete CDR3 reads CAISESSGSANYGYTF.

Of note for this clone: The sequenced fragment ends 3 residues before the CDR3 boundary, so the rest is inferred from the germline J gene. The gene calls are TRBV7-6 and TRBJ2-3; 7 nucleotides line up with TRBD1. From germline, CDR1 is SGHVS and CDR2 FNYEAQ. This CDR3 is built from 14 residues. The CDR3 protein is CASSRRQGLETQYF. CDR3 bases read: TGTGCCAGCAGCCGGCGACAGGGATTGGAGACG.

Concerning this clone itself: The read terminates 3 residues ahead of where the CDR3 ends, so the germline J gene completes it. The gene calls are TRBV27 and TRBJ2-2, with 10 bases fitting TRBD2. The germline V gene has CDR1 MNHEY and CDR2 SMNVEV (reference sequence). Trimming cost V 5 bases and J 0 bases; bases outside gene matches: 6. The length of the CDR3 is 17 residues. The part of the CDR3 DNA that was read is TGTGCCAGCAGTGTTTGGGGACTAGCGACGAACACCGGGGAG. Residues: CASSVWGLATNTGE. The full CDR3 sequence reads CASSVWGLATNTGELFF.

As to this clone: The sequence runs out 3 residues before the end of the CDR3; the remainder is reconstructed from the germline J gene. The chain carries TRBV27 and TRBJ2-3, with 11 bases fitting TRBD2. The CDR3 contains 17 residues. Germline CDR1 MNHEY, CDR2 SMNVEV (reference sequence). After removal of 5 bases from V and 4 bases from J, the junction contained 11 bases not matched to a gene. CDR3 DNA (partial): TGTGCCAGCAGTCGGAGTACTAGCGGGAGTTCCGCAGATACG. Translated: CASSRSTSGSSADT. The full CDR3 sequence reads CASSRSTSGSSADTQYF.

The CDR3: CSARQGLGETQYF. The DNA read from the CDR3 is TGCAGTGCTAGACAGGGCCTTGGGGAGACC. The chain employs TRBV20-1 and TRBJ2-5; D may be TRBD1 (5 bases). Read sequence stops 3 residues before the CDR3 end, and the germline J gene provides the missing end. Trimming shortened V by 2 bases and J by 5 bases, and 12 bases separated the two germline ends. CDR3 length equals 13 residues. Germline CDR1 and CDR2: DFQATT and SNEGSKA (reference sequence).

CDR3 region: CSAEGTSGRNNEQFF. The sequenced CDR3 bases are TGCAGTGCTGAGGGGACTAGCGGGAGAAACAATGAG. The chain is built from TRBV20-1 and TRBJ2-1; 14 nucleotides align to TRBD2. The read halts 3 residues ahead of the CDR3 end, with the missing end drawn from the germline J gene. The CDR3 covers 15 residues. Germline CDR1 reads DFQATT; CDR2 reads SNEGSKA (reference sequence). V lost 5 bases to trimming and J lost 5 bases; unmatched junction nucleotides: 5.

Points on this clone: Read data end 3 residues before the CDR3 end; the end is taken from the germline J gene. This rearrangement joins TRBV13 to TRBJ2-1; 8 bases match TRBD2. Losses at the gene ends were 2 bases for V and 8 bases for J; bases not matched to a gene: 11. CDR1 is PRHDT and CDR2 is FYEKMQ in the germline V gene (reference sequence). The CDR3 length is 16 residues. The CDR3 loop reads CASSLRLLAEGDEQFF. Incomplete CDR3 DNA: TGTGCCAGCAGCTTACGGTTACTAGCGGAAGGAGATGAG.

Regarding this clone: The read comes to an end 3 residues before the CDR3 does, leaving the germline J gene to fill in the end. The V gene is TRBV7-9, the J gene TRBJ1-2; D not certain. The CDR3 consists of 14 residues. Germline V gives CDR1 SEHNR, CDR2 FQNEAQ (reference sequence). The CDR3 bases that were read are TGTGCCAGCAGCATTGGTAGGGTCACAGATACC. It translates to CASSIGRVTDT. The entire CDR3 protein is CASSIGRVTDTYTF. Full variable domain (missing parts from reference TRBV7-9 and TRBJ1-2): DTGVSQNPRHKITKRGQNVTFRCDPISEHNRLYWYRQTLGQGPEFLTYFQNEAQLEKSRLLSDRFSAERPKGSFSTLEIQRTEQGDSAMYLCASSIGRVTDTYTFGSGTRLTVV.

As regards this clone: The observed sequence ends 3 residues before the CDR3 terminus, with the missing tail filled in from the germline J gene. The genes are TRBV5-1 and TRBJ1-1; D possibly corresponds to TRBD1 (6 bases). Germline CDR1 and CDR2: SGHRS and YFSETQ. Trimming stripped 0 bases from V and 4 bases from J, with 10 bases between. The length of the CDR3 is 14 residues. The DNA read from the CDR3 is TGCGCCAGCAGCTTGGCAGGACAGCCCACTGAA. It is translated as CASSLAGQPTE. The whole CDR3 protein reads CASSLAGQPTEAFF. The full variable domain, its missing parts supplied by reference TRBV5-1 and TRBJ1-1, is KAGVTQTPRYLIKTRGQQVTLSCSPISGHRSVSWYQQTPGQGLQFLFEYFSETQRNKGNFPGRFSGRQFSNSRSEMNVSTLELGDSALYLCASSLAGQPTEAFFGQGTRLTVV.

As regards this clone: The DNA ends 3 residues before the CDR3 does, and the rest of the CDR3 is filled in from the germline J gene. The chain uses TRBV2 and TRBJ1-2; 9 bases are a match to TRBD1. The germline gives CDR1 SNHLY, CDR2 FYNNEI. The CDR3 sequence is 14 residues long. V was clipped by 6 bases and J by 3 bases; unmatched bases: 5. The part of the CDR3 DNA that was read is TGTGCCAGCAGGGCGGGACAGGGCGACTATGGC. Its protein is CASRAGQGDYG. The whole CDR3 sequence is CASRAGQGDYGYTF.

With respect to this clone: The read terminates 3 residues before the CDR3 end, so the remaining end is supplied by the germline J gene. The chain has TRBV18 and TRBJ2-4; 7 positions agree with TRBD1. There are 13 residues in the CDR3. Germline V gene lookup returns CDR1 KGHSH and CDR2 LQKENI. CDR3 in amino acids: CASSSRDSYGQYF. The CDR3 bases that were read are TGTGCCAGCTCGTCTAGGGACAGCTATGGT.

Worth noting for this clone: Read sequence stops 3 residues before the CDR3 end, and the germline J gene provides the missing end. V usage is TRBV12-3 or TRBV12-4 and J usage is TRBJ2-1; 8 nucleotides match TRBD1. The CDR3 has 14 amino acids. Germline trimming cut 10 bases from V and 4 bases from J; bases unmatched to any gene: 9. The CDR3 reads CATTGQGAYNEQFF. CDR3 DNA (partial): TGTGCCACGACGGGGCAGGGGGCTTACAATGAG.

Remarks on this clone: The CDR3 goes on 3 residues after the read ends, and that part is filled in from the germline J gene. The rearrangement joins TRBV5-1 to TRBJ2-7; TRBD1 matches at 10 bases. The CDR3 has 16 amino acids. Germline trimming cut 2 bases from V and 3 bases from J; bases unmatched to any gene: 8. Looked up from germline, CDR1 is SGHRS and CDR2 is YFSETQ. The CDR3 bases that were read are TGCGCCAGCAGCTTCACCTCCCGGGACAGGGGCTACGAG. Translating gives CASSFTSRDRGYE. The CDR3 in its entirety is CASSFTSRDRGYEQYF.

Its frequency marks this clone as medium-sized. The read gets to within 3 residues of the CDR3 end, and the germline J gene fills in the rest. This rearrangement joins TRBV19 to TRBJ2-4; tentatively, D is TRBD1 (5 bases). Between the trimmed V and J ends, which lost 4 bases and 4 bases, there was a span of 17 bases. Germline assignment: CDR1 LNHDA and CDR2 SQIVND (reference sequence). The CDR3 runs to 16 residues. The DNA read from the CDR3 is TGTGCCAGTAGTAACGGCAGGGTAGACAAAAAAAACATT. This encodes CASSNGRVDKKNI. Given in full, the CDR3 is CASSNGRVDKKNIQYF.

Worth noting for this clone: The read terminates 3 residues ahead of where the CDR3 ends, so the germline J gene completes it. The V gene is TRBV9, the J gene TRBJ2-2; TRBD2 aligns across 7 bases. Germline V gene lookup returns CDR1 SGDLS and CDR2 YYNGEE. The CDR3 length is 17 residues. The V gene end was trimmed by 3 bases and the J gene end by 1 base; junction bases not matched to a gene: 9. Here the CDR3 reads CASSEPVSGVNTGELFF. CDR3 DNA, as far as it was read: TGTGCCAGCAGCGAACCGGTCAGCGGGGTGAACACCGGGGAG.

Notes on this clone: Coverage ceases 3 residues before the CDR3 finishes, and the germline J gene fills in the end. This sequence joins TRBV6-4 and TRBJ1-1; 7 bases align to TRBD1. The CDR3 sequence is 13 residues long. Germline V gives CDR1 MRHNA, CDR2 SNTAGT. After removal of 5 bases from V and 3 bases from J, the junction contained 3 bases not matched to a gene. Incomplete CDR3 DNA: TGTGCCAGCAGTAGAACAGGGGACACTGAA. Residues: CASSRTGDTE. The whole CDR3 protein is CASSRTGDTEAFF.